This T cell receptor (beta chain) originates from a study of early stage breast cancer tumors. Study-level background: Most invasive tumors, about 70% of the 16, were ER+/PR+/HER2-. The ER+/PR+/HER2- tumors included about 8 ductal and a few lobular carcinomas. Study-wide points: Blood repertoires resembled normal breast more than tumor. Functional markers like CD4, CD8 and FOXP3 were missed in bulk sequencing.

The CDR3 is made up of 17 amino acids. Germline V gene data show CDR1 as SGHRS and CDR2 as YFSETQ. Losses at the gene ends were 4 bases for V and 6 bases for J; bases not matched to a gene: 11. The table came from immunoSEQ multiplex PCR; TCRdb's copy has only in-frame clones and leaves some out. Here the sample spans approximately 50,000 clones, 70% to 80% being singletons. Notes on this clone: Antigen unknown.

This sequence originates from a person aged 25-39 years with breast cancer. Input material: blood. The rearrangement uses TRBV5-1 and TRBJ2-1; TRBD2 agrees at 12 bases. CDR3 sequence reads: CASSPRTSGVEGNEQFF. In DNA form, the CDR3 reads TGCGCCAGCAGCCCGAGGACTAGCGGGGTGGAAGGCAATGAGCAGTTCTTC.